The T cell receptor (beta chain) under discussion was sequenced for a study of naive and memory T cell subsets. Alpha and beta libraries were amplified separately from the second PCR onward. Two oligonucleotides, mixed equimolar, formed the beta constant-region primer covering TRBC1 and TRBC2. MiXCR, applied by TCRdb to the UMI-ligation and nested PCR reads, yields one record per CDR3 protein. The table lists roughly 140,000 distinct CDR3 sequences, 15% to 20% of them singletons, with around 0.14% in the top ten. This clonotype was counted a few times. The CDR3 consists of 12 residues. The germline V gene has CDR1 KGHSH and CDR2 LQKENI. Trimming stripped 6 bases from V and 5 bases from J, with 10 bases between.

Input material: naive CD4+ T cells from blood. The TCR sequence derives from a human donor in good health. The J gene is TRBJ2-5, the V gene TRBV18, with a possible D match to TRBD1 (5 bases). CDR3 loop: CASSRTSETQYF. The CDR3 DNA is TGTGCCAGCTCCCGGACATCTGAGACCCAGTACTTC.